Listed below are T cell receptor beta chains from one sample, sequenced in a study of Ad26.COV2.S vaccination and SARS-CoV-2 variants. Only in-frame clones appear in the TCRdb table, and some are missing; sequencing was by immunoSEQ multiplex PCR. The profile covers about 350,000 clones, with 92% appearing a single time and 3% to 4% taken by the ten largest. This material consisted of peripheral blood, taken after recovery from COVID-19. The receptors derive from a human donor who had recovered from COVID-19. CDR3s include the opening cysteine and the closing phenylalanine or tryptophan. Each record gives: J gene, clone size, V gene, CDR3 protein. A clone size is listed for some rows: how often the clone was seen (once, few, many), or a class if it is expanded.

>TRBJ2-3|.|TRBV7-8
CASSPLTSGGPGTQYF
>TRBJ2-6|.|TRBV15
CATSITGTTSGANVLTF
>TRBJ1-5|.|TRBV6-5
CASSYSTNQPQHF
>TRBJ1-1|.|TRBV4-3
CASSQVMGSGQGDFF
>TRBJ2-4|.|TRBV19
CASSTNREGAKNIQYF
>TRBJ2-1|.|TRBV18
CASSRDWTRHSETGSYNEQFF
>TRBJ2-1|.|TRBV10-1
CASSIAGVGNEQFF
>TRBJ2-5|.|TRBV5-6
CASSLRAGAHQETQYF
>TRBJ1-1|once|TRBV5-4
CASRPTVNTEAFF
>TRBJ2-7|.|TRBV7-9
CASSESYEQYF
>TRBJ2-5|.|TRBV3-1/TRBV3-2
CASSQTPVRPPQETQYF
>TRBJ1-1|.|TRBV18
CASSPRDPKGNTEAFF
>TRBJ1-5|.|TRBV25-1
CASSGSLGQGNRPQHF
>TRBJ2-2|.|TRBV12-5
CASHVPGQVVGELFF
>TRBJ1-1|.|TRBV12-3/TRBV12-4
CASRVGQNTEAFF
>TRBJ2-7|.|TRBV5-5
CASSGDRVYEQYF
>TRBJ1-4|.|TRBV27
CASSLSWVLKGEKLFF
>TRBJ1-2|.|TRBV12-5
CASGLVPSIQGYYGYTF
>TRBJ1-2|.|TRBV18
CASSPQWGTGPLGGYTF
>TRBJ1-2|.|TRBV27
CASRPPGGDGYTF
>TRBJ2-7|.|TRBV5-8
CASSFGTGVREQYF
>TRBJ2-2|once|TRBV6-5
CASSLNRGTGELFF
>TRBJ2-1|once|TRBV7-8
CASSLARGNEQFF
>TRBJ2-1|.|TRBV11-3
CASSPGGVGGYNEQFF
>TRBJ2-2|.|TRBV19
CASRQGAGTGELFF
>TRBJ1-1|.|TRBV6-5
CASSYADRGRVGAFF
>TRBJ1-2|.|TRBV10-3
CASRGLDGYTF
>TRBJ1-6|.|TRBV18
CASSPAGVNNSPLHF
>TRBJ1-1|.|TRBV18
CASSPRGQNTEAFF
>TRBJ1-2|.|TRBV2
CASKGQAWGYTF
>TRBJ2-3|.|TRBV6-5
CASSYSAGRTDTQYF
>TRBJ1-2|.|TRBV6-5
CASTVGTGVSGYTF
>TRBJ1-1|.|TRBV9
CASSVGGAREPVKIEAFF
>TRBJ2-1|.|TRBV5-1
CASRIDSTMRQFF
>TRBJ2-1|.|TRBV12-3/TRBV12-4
CASTGTGRDEQFF
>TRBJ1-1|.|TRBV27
CASSLIGQNTEAFF
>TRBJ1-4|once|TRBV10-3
CAISQGAEEKLFF
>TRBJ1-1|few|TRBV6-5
CASRTKGRVNTEAFF
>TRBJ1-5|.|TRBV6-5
CASSPSDPPQHF
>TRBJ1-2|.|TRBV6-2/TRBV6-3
CASSYDDPGQGGSRYTF
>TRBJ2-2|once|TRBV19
CASSPVNRGDTGELFF
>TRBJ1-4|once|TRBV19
CASSYVRQGARGDEKLFF
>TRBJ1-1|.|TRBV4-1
CASSQLGQGTKVRTEAFF
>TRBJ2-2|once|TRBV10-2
CARSGTGGITGELFF
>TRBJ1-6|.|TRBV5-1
CASSVTGVNSPLHF
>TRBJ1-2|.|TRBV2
CARTAYNGYTF
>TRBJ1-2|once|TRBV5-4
CASSFPGKNGYTF
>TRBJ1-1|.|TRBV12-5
CASGLVGEGRLSEAFF
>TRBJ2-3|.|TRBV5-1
CASSLGTSGDTQYF
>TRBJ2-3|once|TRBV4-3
CASSQDSASWGDTQYF
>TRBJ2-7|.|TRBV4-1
CASSQTLQQASYEQYF
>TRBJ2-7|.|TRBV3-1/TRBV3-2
CASSQVGLAGGPYEQYF
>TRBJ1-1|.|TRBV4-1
CASSQVRQGDTEAFF
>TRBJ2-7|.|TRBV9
CASSVRTGAYEQYF
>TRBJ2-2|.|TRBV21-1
CASSKITGTGMTGELFF